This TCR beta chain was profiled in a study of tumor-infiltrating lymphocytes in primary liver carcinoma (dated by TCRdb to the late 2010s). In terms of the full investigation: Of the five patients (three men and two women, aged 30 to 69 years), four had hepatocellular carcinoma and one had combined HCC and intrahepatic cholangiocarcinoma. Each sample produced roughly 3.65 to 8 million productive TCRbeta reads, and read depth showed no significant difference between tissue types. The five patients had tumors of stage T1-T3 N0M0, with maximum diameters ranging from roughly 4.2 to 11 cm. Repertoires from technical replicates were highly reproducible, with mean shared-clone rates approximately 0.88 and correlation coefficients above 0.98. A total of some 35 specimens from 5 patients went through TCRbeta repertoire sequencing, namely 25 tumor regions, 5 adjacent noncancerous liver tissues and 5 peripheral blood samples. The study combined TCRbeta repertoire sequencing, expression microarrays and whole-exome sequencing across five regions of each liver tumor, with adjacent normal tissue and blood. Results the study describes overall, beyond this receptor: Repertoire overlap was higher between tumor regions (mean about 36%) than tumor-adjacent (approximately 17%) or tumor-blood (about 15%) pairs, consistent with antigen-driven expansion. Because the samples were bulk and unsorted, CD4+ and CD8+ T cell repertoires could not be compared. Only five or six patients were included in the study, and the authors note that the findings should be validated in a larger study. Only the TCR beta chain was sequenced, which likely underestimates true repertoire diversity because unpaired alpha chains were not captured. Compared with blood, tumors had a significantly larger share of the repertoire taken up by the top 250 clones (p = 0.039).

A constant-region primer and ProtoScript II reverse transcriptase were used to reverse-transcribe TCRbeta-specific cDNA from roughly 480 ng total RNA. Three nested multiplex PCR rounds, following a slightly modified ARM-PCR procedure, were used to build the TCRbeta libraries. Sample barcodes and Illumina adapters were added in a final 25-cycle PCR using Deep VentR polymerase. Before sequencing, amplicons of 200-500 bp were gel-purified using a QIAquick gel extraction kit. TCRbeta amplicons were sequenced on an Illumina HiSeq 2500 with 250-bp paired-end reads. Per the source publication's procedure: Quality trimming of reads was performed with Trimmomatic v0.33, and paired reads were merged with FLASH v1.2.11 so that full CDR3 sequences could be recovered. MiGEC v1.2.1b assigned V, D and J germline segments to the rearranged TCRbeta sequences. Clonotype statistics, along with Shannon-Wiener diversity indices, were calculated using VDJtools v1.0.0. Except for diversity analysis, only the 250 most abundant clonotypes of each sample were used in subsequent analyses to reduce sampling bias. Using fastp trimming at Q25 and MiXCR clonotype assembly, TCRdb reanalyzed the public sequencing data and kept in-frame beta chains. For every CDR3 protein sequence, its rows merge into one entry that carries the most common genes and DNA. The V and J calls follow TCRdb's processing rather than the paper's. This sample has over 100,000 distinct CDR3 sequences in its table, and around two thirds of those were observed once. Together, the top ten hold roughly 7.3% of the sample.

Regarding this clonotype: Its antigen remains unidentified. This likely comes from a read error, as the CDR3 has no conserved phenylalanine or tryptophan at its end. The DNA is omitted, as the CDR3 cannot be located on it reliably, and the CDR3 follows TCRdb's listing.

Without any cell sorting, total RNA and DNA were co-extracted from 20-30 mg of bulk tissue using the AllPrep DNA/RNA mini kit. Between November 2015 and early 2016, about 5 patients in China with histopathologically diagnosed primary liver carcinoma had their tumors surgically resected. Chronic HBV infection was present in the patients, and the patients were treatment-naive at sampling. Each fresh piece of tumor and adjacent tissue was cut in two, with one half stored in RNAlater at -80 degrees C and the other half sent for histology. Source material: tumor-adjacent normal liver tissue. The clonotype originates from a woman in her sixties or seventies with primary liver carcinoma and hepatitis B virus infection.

The CDR3 region: CSVEDRSRSYGYTV. Recombination connected TRBV29-1 to TRBJ1-2. Via the germline V gene, CDR1 is SQVTM and CDR2 ANQGSEA. Counting both end residues, the CDR3 totals 14 amino acids.